These T cell receptor beta chains were read from a single sample in a study of Graves' ophthalmopathy and Graves' hyperthyroidism. TCRdb analysed the multiplex PCR reads with MiXCR anew, one entry per CDR3 protein. The sample records 400,000 or so distinct CDR3 sequences, 15% being singletons. The sequencing sample was made of peripheral blood. These TCRs come from a woman between 18 and 30 years old with stable Graves' hyperthyroidism. Both conserved end residues are part of each CDR3. Each record gives: D gene, V gene, clone size, J gene, CDR3 DNA, CDR3 protein. A D gene is named only where the DNA matches it firmly. Size values are once, few and many counts, or a class for expanded clones, and some rows have none.

TRBD1,TRBV5-1,few,TRBJ2-7,TGCGCCAGCAGGGACAGGGTAGGTTACGAGCAGTACTTC,CASRDRVGYEQYF
NA,TRBV14,few,TRBJ1-6,TGTGCCAGCAGCCAAGGCGGAAGGGGCCATTCACCCCTCCACTTT,CASSQGGRGHSPLHF
TRBD1,TRBV5-6,many,TRBJ1-5,TGTGCCAGCAGCGCAGGACAGGGTCCGCAGCCCCAGCATTTT,CASSAGQGPQPQHF
NA,TRBV18,few,TRBJ1-2,TGTGCCAGCTCATCCCCTTATGTTTATGGCTACACCTTC,CASSSPYVYGYTF
NA,TRBV2,NA,TRBJ1-1,TGTGCCAGCAGCGCCTCCGGGACAATTAACACTGAAGCTTTCTTT,CASSASGTINTEAFF
NA,TRBV20-1,many,TRBJ1-5,TGCAGTGCCCAACCCGAGTGGGGTAGCAATCAGCCCCAGCATTTT,CSAQPEWGSNQPQHF
NA,TRBV11-3,NA,TRBJ2-5,TGTGCCAGCAGCTTTTCAAGACAAGAGACCCAGTACTTC,CASSFSRQETQYF
TRBD2,TRBV7-3,NA,TRBJ2-2,TGTGCCAGCAGCTTCCCCGGGGGGGGCGGCACCGGGGAGCTGTTTTTT,CASSFPGGGGTGELFF
NA,TRBV6-5,many,TRBJ1-1,TGTGCCAGCAGCTACAGTCGATCCGGGGGGCGGAACACTGAAGCTTTCTTT,CASSYSRSGGRNTEAFF
NA,TRBV12-3/TRBV12-4,many,TRBJ1-1,TGTGCCAGCAGCACCATGATGAACACTGAAGCTTTCTTT,CASSTMMNTEAFF
TRBD1,TRBV5-6,few,TRBJ2-5,TGTGCCAGCCGGAAGACAGGGGGCGATGAGACCCAGTACTTC,CASRKTGGDETQYF
TRBD1,TRBV4-1,few,TRBJ1-2,TGCGCCAGCAGCCAACCCTTTATTGACAGGGGAGGTTCCTACACCTTC,CASSQPFIDRGGSYTF
NA,TRBV20-1,NA,TRBJ2-7,TGCAGTGCCCGGGGCATCGTTCCCTACGAGCAGTACTTC,CSARGIVPYEQYF
NA,TRBV5-1,many,TRBJ1-1,TGCGCCAGCAGCTGGGGACGCGGGAACACTGAAGCTTTCTTT,CASSWGRGNTEAFF
NA,TRBV24-1,many,TRBJ2-2,TGTGCCACCAGTGATTTAATGGGGGGCCTAGCGAACACCGGGGAGCTGTTTTTT,CATSDLMGGLANTGELFF
NA,TRBV29-1,many,TRBJ2-7,TGCAGCGTTGAAAAAAGGACCGCCGGGGGCGAGCAGTACTTC,CSVEKRTAGGEQYF
TRBD2,TRBV6-2/TRBV6-3,many,TRBJ2-7,TGTGCCAGCAGCTTTAGCGGGGCCTCAGAGCAGTACTTC,CASSFSGASEQYF
NA,TRBV6-2/TRBV6-3,many,TRBJ2-5,TGTGCCAGCAGCCCTCCCGCGGGGAAACAAGAGACCCAGTACTTC,CASSPPAGKQETQYF
NA,TRBV12-3/TRBV12-4,NA,TRBJ1-1,TGTGCCAGCAGTTTCTGGTCTGAAGCTTTCTTT,CASSFWSEAFF
NA,TRBV6-1,many,TRBJ1-5,TGTGCCAGCAGAGTCGGGACTTACAGAGGAACACAGCATTTT,CASRVGTYRGTQHF
NA,TRBV6-2/TRBV6-3,many,TRBJ2-7,TGTGCCAGCAGTTACTCGATGGGATTGGGGGGCCCTTCCTACGAGCAGTACTTC,CASSYSMGLGGPSYEQYF
TRBD1,TRBV7-9,many,TRBJ1-2,TGTGCCAGCAGCTTAGAACAGGGGCGAAACTATGGCTACACCTTC,CASSLEQGRNYGYTF
NA,TRBV11-1,many,TRBJ2-5,TGTGCCAGCAGCTTACTCGGGCAAGAGACCCAGTACTTC,CASSLLGQETQYF
NA,TRBV11-3,NA,TRBJ2-7,TGTGCCAGCAGCTTAGTACCAGTTCGCCAGTTCCCTTTATCCGTCTACGAGCAGTACTTC,CASSLVPVRQFPLSVYEQYF
NA,TRBV15,many,TRBJ1-2,TGTGCCACCAGCAGAGCTCGAGCCACCGGTGGCTACACCTTC,CATSRARATGGYTF
NA,TRBV6-5,many,TRBJ1-1,TGTGCCAGCAGTTACGAGGGTCCGAACACTGAAGCTTTCTTT,CASSYEGPNTEAFF
NA,TRBV7-3,NA,TRBJ2-6,TGTGCCAGCAGCTTAAGTCCTGGGGCCAACGTCCTGACTTTC,CASSLSPGANVLTF
NA,TRBV28,many,TRBJ2-7,TGTGCCAGCAGTTTATCCCCTTTGGGAGGATACGAGCAGTACTTC,CASSLSPLGGYEQYF
TRBD1,TRBV13,few,TRBJ1-1,TGTGCCAGCAGCTTTGAGGGGGCCCTCAACACTGAAGCTTTCTTT,CASSFEGALNTEAFF
NA,TRBV12-3/TRBV12-4,NA,TRBJ2-5,TGTGCCAGCAGTCCGATCGGGCCTCGGGAGACCCAATACTTC,CASSPIGPRETQYF
TRBD1,TRBV6-1,NA,TRBJ1-5,TGTGCCAGCAGGTTGGGACAGGGGAATCAGCCCCAGCATTTT,CASRLGQGNQPQHF
TRBD1,TRBV27,many,TRBJ2-5,TGTGCCAGCAGTGACGTCGACAGGGGCTTGGAGACCCAGTACTTC,CASSDVDRGLETQYF
NA,TRBV2,many,TRBJ1-2,TGTGCCAGCAGTGAACGGGCGGCGGAGGAGGGCTACACCTTC,CASSERAAEEGYTF
NA,TRBV12-3/TRBV12-4,many,TRBJ1-1,TGTGCCAGCAGTTTAGCAGAACTGATTACCTCGAACACTGAAGCTTTCTTT,CASSLAELITSNTEAFF
NA,TRBV9,many,TRBJ1-5,TGTGCCAGCAGCGTCTATGGCGTGGGTCAGCCCCAGCATTTT,CASSVYGVGQPQHF
NA,TRBV12-3/TRBV12-4,NA,TRBJ1-1,TGTGCCAGCATTGCAGGTATGGCGAACACTGAAGCTTTCTTT,CASIAGMANTEAFF
NA,TRBV6-2/TRBV6-3,many,TRBJ1-1,TGTGCCAGCAGTTACCCGACAGCCCGTGAAGCTTTCTTT,CASSYPTAREAFF
NA,TRBV6-1,few,TRBJ2-3,TGTGCCAGCAGCTTCGGTCGCTCAGATACGCAGTATTTT,CASSFGRSDTQYF
NA,TRBV5-6,NA,TRBJ2-4,TGTGCCAGCAGCGGTGGTGGCCTTGTAGCCAAAAACATTAAGTACTTC,CASSGGGLVAKNIKYF
NA,TRBV15,many,TRBJ1-1,TGTGCCACCAGTAGGAGTCAAGGACAGAAAGCTTTCTTT,CATSRSQGQKAFF
NA,TRBV12-3/TRBV12-4,NA,TRBJ2-7,TGTGCCAGCACCGCGCGGGGCTACGAGCAGTACTTC,CASTARGYEQYF
TRBD1,TRBV19,many,TRBJ1-5,TGTGCCAGTAAAACGTGGGGGACAGGGGCGTCGGGAAGCAATCAGCCCCAGCATTTT,CASKTWGTGASGSNQPQHF
TRBD1,TRBV10-3,many,TRBJ2-5,TGTGCCATCAGTGAGCCGGGACAGGGGGAAGAGACCCAGTACTTC,CAISEPGQGEETQYF
NA,TRBV6-2/TRBV6-3,NA,TRBJ2-7,TGTGCCAGCAGTTACCGCTCGGCCCGGGACGGATTTTACGAGCAGTACTTC,CASSYRSARDGFYEQYF
TRBD2,TRBV11-3,NA,TRBJ2-5,TGTGCCAGCAGCCTTCGACTAGCCGCGGAGACCCAGTACTTC,CASSLRLAAETQYF
NA,TRBV30,NA,TRBJ1-1,TGTGCCTGGAATCTGGGGGTGAGGGGCACTGAAGCTTTCTTT,CAWNLGVRGTEAFF
NA,TRBV13,many,TRBJ1-6,TGTGCCAGCAGCTTGGGCCGGAGAAATTCACCCCTCCACTTT,CASSLGRRNSPLHF
NA,TRBV12-5,many,TRBJ2-5,TGTGCTAGTGGTTTGGTCGAGAAAAGGGTAGAGACCCAGTACTTC,CASGLVEKRVETQYF
NA,TRBV7-3,NA,TRBJ1-1,TGTGCCAGCAGCTCGACAGTGAGCACTGAAGCTTTCTTT,CASSSTVSTEAFF
NA,TRBV24-1,few,TRBJ1-5,TGTGCCACCAGTGATCGGGGTTTCCGTCAGCCCCAGCATTTT,CATSDRGFRQPQHF
TRBD1,TRBV18,few,TRBJ2-2,TGTGCCAGCTCGCGAACGACAGGGGCCGCGAACACCGGGGAGCTGTTTTTT,CASSRTTGAANTGELFF
TRBD1,TRBV18,many,TRBJ2-2,TGTGCCAGCTCACTGACAGGGGACACCGGGGAGCTGTTTTTT,CASSLTGDTGELFF
TRBD1,TRBV12-3/TRBV12-4,NA,TRBJ1-5,TGTGCCAGCAGGCCATCAGGGGGGAGCAATCAGCCCCAGCATTTT,CASRPSGGSNQPQHF
NA,TRBV13,many,TRBJ1-3,TGTGCCAGCAGCACCAGTGGAAACACCATATATTTT,CASSTSGNTIYF
TRBD1,TRBV12-3/TRBV12-4,many,TRBJ1-2,TGTGCCAGCAGTCCCACAGGGGGCCACTATGGCTACACCTTC,CASSPTGGHYGYTF
NA,TRBV12-3/TRBV12-4,many,TRBJ2-4,TGTGCCAGCAGTGACCCCGGGATAGCCAAAAACATTCAGTACTTC,CASSDPGIAKNIQYF
NA,TRBV10-3,many,TRBJ1-5,TGTGCCATCAGTGAGTCAAGATCAGGAGATAGCAATCAGCCCCAGCATTTT,CAISESRSGDSNQPQHF